The clone carrying this T cell receptor (beta chain) was seen repeatedly, ten times or more. These data belong to a study of T cells in Graves' hyperthyroidism and ophthalmopathy. Amplification of TCR beta CDR3 regions used RNA as the template. First-round RT-PCR with HTBI primers amplified the TCR CDR3 region. MiXCR was run by TCRdb on the multiplex PCR reads, yielding one entry per CDR3 protein. The sample lists 250,000 or so distinct CDR3 sequences, 13% to 15% occurring once. Uncontrolled infection, other autoimmune disease, pregnancy or lactation excluded patients. Trimming took 10 bases from V and 5 from J; bases not matched to a gene: 7. The CDR3 extends over 12 amino acids. Germline CDR1 MDHEN, CDR2 SYDVKM.

The rearrangement links TRBV28 to TRBJ1-2; 7 bases line up with TRBD1. The sequenced material came from blood. The clonotype comes from a middle-aged woman with Graves' hyperthyroidism that later progressed to Graves' ophthalmopathy. The CDR3: CATPDRVYGYTF. The CDR3 region has the DNA TGTGCCACCCCAGACAGGGTATATGGCTACACCTTC.